This TCR beta chain derives from a study of Graves' ophthalmopathy and Graves' hyperthyroidism (dated by TCRdb to 2017 to 2018). Notes on the research overall: Peripheral blood was collected at initial diagnosis, before any treatment. The study used TCR beta repertoire signatures to distinguish Graves' ophthalmopathy from Graves' hyperthyroidism and to predict progression to ophthalmopathy. In total, some 130 blood samples were TCR-sequenced: roughly 45 ophthalmopathy, approximately 75 hyperthyroidism and some 17 hyperthyroidism-to-ophthalmopathy patients. A discovery set of about 99 patients (roughly 43 ophthalmopathy, around 57 stable hyperthyroidism) was enrolled to explore V-J signatures distinguishing ophthalmopathy from hyperthyroidism. An independent validation cohort comprised under 20 hyperthyroidism patients and 15 to 17 patients who later progressed from hyperthyroidism to ophthalmopathy. T-cell repertoires of thyroid tissue and blood were compared in 5 or 6 hyperthyroidism patients. After sampling, hyperthyroidism patients received methimazole starting at 30 mg daily, and ophthalmopathy patients received high-dose intravenous methylprednisolone. For training and testing, the 100 or so patients in the discovery cohort were randomly divided in a 7:3 ratio.

The paper's findings and limits, for the study overall: In cross-validation, the 13-signature model distinguished ophthalmopathy from stable hyperthyroidism with approximately 85% sensitivity and just under 84% specificity, and in the test set the corresponding values were around 80% and 75%. No statistical method was used to set the sample size in advance, and the investigators knew which group each participant was assigned to. Most expanded thyroid clonotypes with a frequency above 0.001 also appeared in blood, which suggests that blood repertoires may reflect the immune response in the thyroid. In validation, the model predicted ophthalmopathy progression with about 64% sensitivity and around 72% specificity; eleven to twelve predicted patients were CT-confirmed with GO in a median of 6.5 months.

Ophthalmopathy patients were characterized by moderately to severely active disease, a Clinical Activity Score of at least 3, a NOSPECS grade of at least 4, and a disease duration under 3 months. Patients with other autoimmune diseases, uncontrolled infections, pregnancy or lactation were excluded from the study. Diagnosis was based on clinical symptoms, serum thyroxine, TRAb, thyroid ultrasound and orbital computed tomography. Using Ficoll-Paque density gradient centrifugation, PBMCs were isolated from roughly 9.2 ml of fresh peripheral blood. Total RNA was extracted with Trizol reagent and quality-checked on an Agilent 2100 Bioanalyzer. This clonotype occurred many times. Its binding antigen is unknown. Base qualities are not recorded, but no much larger clone differs from it by a single base. The CDR3 covers 16 residues, taking in both the cysteine and the phenylalanine. Only the CDR3 DNA stays, 48 bases, in frame from base 1. V and J are trimmed by 6 bases and 0 bases, and the gene matches miss 10 bases of the junction. Taken from the germline V gene, the CDR1 and CDR2 loops are MDHEN and SYDVKM.

For repertoire sequencing, TCR beta CDR3 regions were amplified from RNA transcripts. A first-round RT-PCR used HTBI primers with the Qiagen OneStep RT-PCR kit, followed by a second-round multiplex PCR, size selection and purification. Libraries were sequenced on an Illumina HiSeq2000 using paired-end 100 bp reads. Turning to the authors' computational methods: SOAPnuke was used to process the reads, removing any read that contained adapters or uncalled bases, had a mean Phred below 15, or lacked an exact match to the constant primer or identifier. High-quality paired reads were merged with COPE v1.2.5. Clonotypes were defined as unique nucleotide sequences and were aligned to IMGT TRB V, D and J references using MiTCR v1.1. The analysis was limited to V-J combinations with a frequency above 0.0001, which together covered more than 98% of repertoires. For each V-J combination, a TCR clonal expansion and chaos score was defined as the ratio of F50 clonal expansion to chaos observed in the TCRdist matrix. Welch's t-statistics and random forest were used to reduce the features to about a dozen V-J combinations, which were then used as input to a naive Bayes classifier. Thyroid-blood repertoire similarity was quantified with the Morisita-Horn index. TCRdb took the public reads, trimmed them with fastp at Q25, ran MiXCR for clone calling and kept in-frame beta chains. Each CDR3 protein appears once, grouped with its most common genes and DNA. For this entry, the V and J calls and clone size follow TCRdb and not the study's own pipeline. This sample lists some 520,000 distinct CDR3 sequences; about 15% were detected once. The top ten hold 9.8% of the sample.

Material: blood. The clonotype comes from a woman aged 25 to 45 with Graves' ophthalmopathy. Donor details come from another sample of the same person, matched by shared clones. The rearranged segments are TRBV28 and TRBJ1-1; TRBD1 matches 7 bases in the middle. The nucleotides read TGTGCCAGCAGGTCGACAGGGAATTCCCTGAACACTGAAGCTTTCTTT. The encoded protein is CASRSTGNSLNTEAFF.